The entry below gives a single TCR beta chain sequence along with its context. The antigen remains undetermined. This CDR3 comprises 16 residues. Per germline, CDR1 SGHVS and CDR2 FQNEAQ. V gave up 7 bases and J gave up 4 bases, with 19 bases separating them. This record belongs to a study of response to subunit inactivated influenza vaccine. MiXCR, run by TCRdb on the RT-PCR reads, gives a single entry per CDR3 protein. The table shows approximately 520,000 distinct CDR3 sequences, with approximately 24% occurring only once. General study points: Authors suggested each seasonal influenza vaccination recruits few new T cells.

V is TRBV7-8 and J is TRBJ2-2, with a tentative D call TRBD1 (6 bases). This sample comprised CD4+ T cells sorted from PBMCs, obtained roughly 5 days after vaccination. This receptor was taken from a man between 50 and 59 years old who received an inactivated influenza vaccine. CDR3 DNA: TGTGCCAGCACCCCCATGGGGGCAGCCGTCACCGGGGAGCTGTTTTTT. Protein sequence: CASTPMGAAVTGELFF. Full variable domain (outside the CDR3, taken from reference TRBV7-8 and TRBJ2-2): GAGVSQSPRYKVAKRGQDVALRCDPISGHVSLFWYQQALGQGPEFLTYFQNEAQLDKSGLPSDRFFAERPEGSVSTLKIQRTQQEDSAVYLCASTPMGAAVTGELFFGEGSRLTVL.